Below, 16 T cell receptor beta chains from the same sample are listed, as sequenced in a study of cytomegalovirus exposure and HLA in healthy donors. The study ran its PCR with 60 Vbeta and 13 Jbeta primers. Sequenced by immunoSEQ multiplex PCR; TCRdb stores in-frame clones only, minus some. This table holds around 150,000 clones, about 75% found once. Input material: PBMCs. The source of these receptors is a male donor in good health and CMV-seropositive.

The genes are TRBV9 and TRBJ2-1; 8 nucleotides line up with TRBD2. The V gene end was trimmed by 1 base and the J gene end by 3 bases; junction bases not matched to a gene: 9. Germline values: CDR1 SGDLS, CDR2 YYNGEE. This CDR3 comprises 17 residues. CDR3 amino acids: CASSVSGTSLIYNEQFF. CDR3 coding DNA: TGTGCCAGCAGCGTAAGTGGGACTAGTCTTATCTACAATGAGCAGTTCTTC.

The rearrangement uses TRBV12-5 and TRBJ1-2; D uncertain. V lost 0 bases to trimming and J lost 2 bases, with 19 bases between them. This CDR3 has 18 amino acids. Germline CDR1 reads LGHNT; CDR2 reads FRNRAP. The CDR3 coding sequence is TGTGCTAGTGGTTTGGTACCTTACCGCCGGGGAGCAAACTATGGCTACACCTTC. The encoded protein is CASGLVPYRRGANYGYTF.

The CDR3 here is CASSEERLGGTEAFF. The CDR3 DNA sequence: TGTGCCAGCAGTGAAGAAAGATTGGGGGGCACTGAAGCTTTCTTT. The chain employs TRBV6-1 and TRBJ1-1; a weak D match, TRBD1 (5 bases). The CDR3 has 15 residues. Germline CDR1 is MNHNS and CDR2 is SASEGT. V was cut by 1 base and J by 4 bases, with 13 bases left in between.

This clone appeared a few times. This chain connects TRBV6-5 to TRBJ1-2, with D maybe TRBD1 (5 bases). The germline gives CDR1 MNHEY, CDR2 SVGAGI. V was pared by 10 bases and J by 6 bases, with 18 bases between. The CDR3 runs 13 residues. The DNA for the CDR3 is TGTGCCACAGGGAGGTCAGGGAGAGATGGCTACACCTTC. Translation: CATGRSGRDGYTF.

The V and J genes are TRBV6-1 and TRBJ1-2; no firm D call. The V gene lost 0 bases and the J gene lost 4 bases, with 9 bases spanning the gap. The CDR3 spans 14 residues. Per the germline V gene, CDR1 is MNHNS and CDR2 is SASEGT. CDR3 bases: TGTGCCAGCAGTGAAGCGAGAGCTTTCTATGGCTACACCTTC. It encodes CASSEARAFYGYTF.

The chain recombines TRBV28 with TRBJ2-2; 8 nucleotides match TRBD2. CDR3 size: 14 residues. Germline V CDR1 and CDR2: MDHEN, SYDVKM. The junction had 4 bases not matched to a gene; V was cut back by 6 bases and J by 4 bases. This chain's CDR3 is CASRRLASTGELFF. CDR3 sequence (DNA): TGTGCCAGCAGAAGACTAGCGAGCACCGGGGAGCTGTTTTTT.

The genes are TRBV2 and TRBJ2-3, with D unclear. The CDR3 is made up of 11 amino acids. V was pared by 4 bases and J by 7 bases, with 6 bases between. Looked up from germline, CDR1 is SNHLY and CDR2 is FYNNEI. In nucleotides, the CDR3 is TGTGCCAGCAGTGTTAGTAATACGCAGTATTTT. This codes for CASSVSNTQYF. The full variable domain, in which reference TRBV2 and TRBJ2-3 provide the parts outside the CDR3, is EPEVTQTPSHQVTQMGQEVILRCVPISNHLYFYWYRQILGQKVEFLVSFYNNEISEKSEIFDDQFSVERPDGSNFTLKIRSTKLEDSAMYFCASSVSNTQYFGPGTRLTVL.

The CDR3 protein is CASSLGVSGQKNEKLFF. The CDR3 nucleotides are TGTGCCAGCAGTTTAGGGGTCTCAGGGCAGAAGAATGAAAAACTGTTTTTT. The J gene is TRBJ1-4, the V gene TRBV28; D is perhaps TRBD1 (5 bases). V gave up 2 bases and J gave up 5 bases, with 18 bases separating them. The CDR3 consists of 17 residues. Per germline, CDR1 MDHEN and CDR2 SYDVKM. Full variable domain (missing parts from reference TRBV28 and TRBJ1-4): DVKVTQSSRYLVKRTGEKVFLECVQDMDHENMFWYRQDPGLGLRLIYFSYDVKMKEKGDIPEGYSVSREKKERFSLILESASTNQTSMYLCASSLGVSGQKNEKLFFGSGTQLSVL.

V usage is TRBV2 and J usage is TRBJ1-5; D not resolved. CDR1 is SNHLY, CDR2 FYNNEI, per germline. This CDR3 has 14 residues. V was trimmed by 6 bases and J by 0 bases, leaving 9 bases between them. The CDR3 spells CASRGGSSNQPQHF. In DNA, the CDR3 is TGTGCCAGCAGAGGAGGGTCTAGCAATCAGCCCCAGCATTTT.

This sequence joins TRBV5-1 and TRBJ1-1, with D possibly being TRBD1 (5 bases). The CDR3 length is 13 residues. V was pared by 3 bases and J by 3 bases, with 9 bases between. The germline V gene encodes CDR1 SGHRS and CDR2 YFSETQ. The CDR3 nucleotides read TGCGCCAGCAGCTCCGGCAGGGACACTGAAGCTTTCTTT. This sequence encodes CASSSGRDTEAFF.

The rearrangement uses TRBV11-2 and TRBJ2-2; D is unclear. The CDR3 extends over 15 amino acids. V shed 5 bases and J shed 5 bases, with 15 bases lying between them. In germline, CDR1 is SGHAT, CDR2 FQNNGV. Here the CDR3 reads CASSALRGPTGELFF. DNA of the CDR3: TGTGCCAGCAGCGCCCTGCGAGGCCCGACCGGGGAGCTGTTTTTT.

There are a few counts of this clone. V is TRBV7-6 and J is TRBJ2-7; 7 bases fit TRBD2. Losses at the gene ends were 5 bases for V and 3 bases for J; bases not matched to a gene: 4. This CDR3 spans 13 amino acids. Looked up from germline, CDR1 is SGHVS and CDR2 is FNYEAQ. The CDR3 DNA reads TGTGCCAGCAGCAAGACTAGCTACTACGAGCAGTACTTC. Its translation is CASSKTSYYEQYF.

CDR3 in amino acids: CASTLPAGTPGANVLTF. CDR3 in DNA: TGCGCCAGCACTCTACCAGCGGGGACTCCTGGGGCCAACGTCCTGACTTTC. The V gene is TRBV5-1, the J gene TRBJ2-6; TRBD2 matches 7 bases. Per the germline V gene, CDR1 is SGHRS and CDR2 is YFSETQ. The CDR3 runs to 17 residues. The V segment lost 6 bases and the J segment 2 bases; nucleotides outside the gene matches: 11. The full variable domain, in which reference TRBV5-1 and TRBJ2-6 provide the parts outside the CDR3, is KAGVTQTPRYLIKTRGQQVTLSCSPISGHRSVSWYQQTPGQGLQFLFEYFSETQRNKGNFPGRFSGRQFSNSRSEMNVSTLELGDSALYLCASTLPAGTPGANVLTFGAGSRLTVL.

V gene TRBV7-9 combines with J gene TRBJ1-2, with D possibly matching TRBD1 (6 bases). The CDR3 runs 14 residues. The ends were cut back, 7 bases at V and 2 bases at J, with 14 bases in the middle. Germline loops: CDR1 SEHNR, CDR2 FQNEAQ (reference sequence). The CDR3 protein is CASIQQGWNYGYTF. CDR3 DNA sequence: TGTGCCAGCATCCAACAGGGCTGGAACTATGGCTACACCTTC.

The gene calls are TRBV4-2 and TRBJ2-7; TRBD2 aligns across 7 bases. The germline V gene has CDR1 LGHNA and CDR2 YNFKEQ. With 0 bases clipped from V and 2 bases from J, the junction kept 10 bases outside the gene matches. The length of the CDR3 is 17 residues. CDR3 region: CASSQEAVSGVPYEQYF. The CDR3 nucleotides are TGTGCCAGCAGCCAAGAAGCCGTGAGCGGGGTCCCCTACGAGCAGTACTTC.

The rearrangement joins TRBV5-1 to TRBJ1-1, with D possibly being TRBD1 (6 bases). The V and J ends lost 2 bases and 11 bases respectively, with 16 bases between them. This CDR3 is built from 13 residues. CDR1 is SGHRS, CDR2 YFSETQ, per germline. The CDR3 spells CASSFATGQWAFF. The CDR3 DNA is TGCGCCAGCAGCTTCGCCACAGGGCAATGGGCTTTCTTT.